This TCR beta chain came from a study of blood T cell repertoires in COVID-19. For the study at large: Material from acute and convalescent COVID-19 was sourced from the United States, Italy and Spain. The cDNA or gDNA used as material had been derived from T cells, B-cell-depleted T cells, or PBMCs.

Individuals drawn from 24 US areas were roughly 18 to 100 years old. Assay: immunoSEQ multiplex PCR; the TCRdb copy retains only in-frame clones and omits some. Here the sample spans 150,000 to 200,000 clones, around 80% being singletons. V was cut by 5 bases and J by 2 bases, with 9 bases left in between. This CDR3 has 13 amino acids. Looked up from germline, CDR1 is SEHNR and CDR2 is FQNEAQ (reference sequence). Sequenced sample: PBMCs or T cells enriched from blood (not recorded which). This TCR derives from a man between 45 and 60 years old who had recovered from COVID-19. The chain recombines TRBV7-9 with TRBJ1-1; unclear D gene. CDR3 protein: CASSPTANTEAFF. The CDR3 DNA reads TGTGCCAGCAGCCCCACTGCAAACACTGAAGCTTTCTTT.